This passage covers 6 T cell receptor beta chains from one sample sequenced in a study of shared clonotypes between healthy human individuals. Clones were sequenced by immunoSEQ multiplex PCR, and TCRdb holds only the in-frame ones, with some missing. The sample includes millions of clones, 85% to 95% of them seen just once. Sequencing was performed on naive CD4+ T cells sorted from blood. The subset was: CD45RA+ positively selected. The source is a man aged 18 to 30 in good health.

The chain recombines TRBV12-2 with TRBJ1-2. TRBV12-2 is shown as a pseudogene. The CDR3 totals 15 residues. CDR3 DNA sequence: TGTGCAAGTCGCTTAGCCAGACCCTCGCGGGACGGCTACACCTTC. Encoded protein: CASRLARPSRDGYTF.

This chain joins TRBV5-4 and TRBJ2-6; D remains unclear. The V end was cut by 0 bases, the J end by 0 bases, with 7 bases between. Germline V gene data show CDR1 as SGHNT and CDR2 as YYREEE (reference sequence). The CDR3 length is 16 residues. CDR3 amino acids: CASSLVRHSGANVLTF. The CDR3 DNA reads as TGTGCCAGCAGCTTGGTGCGACACTCTGGGGCCAACGTCCTGACTTTC.

The chain carries TRBV19 and TRBJ1-2; D is unclear. The CDR3 has 14 residues. Germline V gene sequence: CDR1 LNHDA, CDR2 SQIVND (reference sequence). With 5 bases removed from V and 4 bases from J, the gap between germline ends came to 14 bases. The CDR3 spells CASSEEVFGYGYTF. The CDR3 bases are TGTGCCAGTAGTGAGGAGGTCTTTGGCTATGGCTACACCTTC.

About this clone: The same CDR3 arises from other DNA sequences in this sample as well. The rearrangement uses TRBV18 and TRBJ2-2; D is possibly TRBD2 (6 bases). CDR3 length: 14 amino acids. V was shortened by 3 bases and J by 5 bases, with 10 bases between the two germline ends. CDR1 KGHSH and CDR2 LQKENI come from the germline V gene. The CDR3 DNA is TGTGCCAGCTCACCCCCCGGGGGAACCGGGGAGCTGTTTTTT. This codes for CASSPPGGTGELFF.

This clone was recorded once. The chain employs TRBV11-2 and TRBJ2-1; 9 nucleotides match TRBD2. V shed 2 bases and J 5 bases; nucleotides not matched to a gene: 10. The length of the CDR3 is 17 residues. Germline V gene data show CDR1 as SGHAT and CDR2 as FQNNGV. The CDR3 DNA sequence: TGTGCCAGCAGCTTAACCCTTAGCGGGAGTATCGACAATGAGCAGTTCTTC. Protein: CASSLTLSGSIDNEQFF.

This clone was detected once. This chain connects TRBV7-9 to TRBJ2-7; D possibly uses TRBD1 or TRBD2 (5 bases each). Deletions cut 1 base from V and 4 bases from J, with 14 bases between. CDR1 SEHNR and CDR2 FQNEAQ come from the germline V gene (reference sequence). There are 15 residues in the CDR3. Here the CDR3 DNA reads TGTGCCAGCAGCTTAGATGGGACGACCCTATACGAGCAGTACTTC. It specifies CASSLDGTTLYEQYF.